This T cell receptor beta chain was found in a study of STAT5B mutations in CD4+ large granular lymphocyte leukemia. Methods used by the authors: A productive frequency of 2.59 x 10-5 was the lowest detectable. Sequencing was performed with immunoSEQ multiplex PCR; in TCRdb, only in-frame clones are kept and a portion is missing. Clone size and the V and J calls come from that table; the DNA yielded D and trimming. The sample carries some 32,000 clones, approximately 69% recorded once. Notes on the study in general: Without putative leukemic clones, patient CD4-sorted repertoires remained more clonal than healthy CD4+ repertoires. Compared with healthy controls (2/35), patient top clones favored TRBV06 (8/27).

Looked up from germline, CDR1 is LNHNV and CDR2 is YYDKDF (reference sequence). Trimming took off 4 bases at V and 7 bases at J, with 7 bases between the two ends. CDR3 length: 12 amino acids. This clone has just one count. What it binds is not known. Healthy controls were blood donor buffy coats. The chain recombines TRBV15 with TRBJ1-4; the D is unclear. What was sequenced was CD4+ T cells from blood buffy coats. The receptor was derived from a human donor in good health. The CDR3 region has the DNA TGTGCCACCAGCACGACGCGTGAAAAACTGTTTTTT. It yields the protein CATSTTREKLFF.